A selection of T cell receptor beta chains follows, all from one sample in a study of shared clonotypes between healthy human individuals. Generated by immunoSEQ multiplex PCR, the TCRdb table keeps only in-frame clones and is missing some. The table has hundreds of thousands of clones, approximately 96% seen once. The sample consisted of naive CD8+ T cells sorted from blood. The receptors originated from a woman younger than 45 in good health. Both conserved end residues are part of each CDR3. D genes are given only for firm matches. Clone size appears in some rows only: once, few, many, or a class for an expanded clone.

J: TRBJ2-5
D: .
V: TRBV7-6
size: once
CDR3: CASSLRGETQYF
DNA: TGTGCCAGCAGCCTCCGGGGGGAGACCCAGTACTTC

J: TRBJ1-4
D: .
V: TRBV4-1
size: .
CDR3: CASSQDFVRRGREKLFF
DNA: TGCGCCAGCAGCCAAGATTTTGTCAGAAGGGGGAGAGAAAAACTGTTTTTT

J: TRBJ1-1
D: .
V: TRBV27
size: .
CDR3: CASRQGHTEAFF
DNA: TGTGCCAGCAGGCAGGGACACACTGAAGCTTTCTTT

J: TRBJ2-5
D: .
V: TRBV5-5
size: .
CDR3: CASSLEPEEETQYF
DNA: TGTGCCAGCAGCTTGGAGCCGGAAGAAGAGACCCAGTACTTC

J: TRBJ2-5
D: TRBD1
V: TRBV5-4
size: .
CDR3: CASSPRDRGWETQYF
DNA: TGTGCCAGCAGCCCTCGGGACAGGGGTTGGGAGACCCAGTACTTC

J: TRBJ1-1
D: .
V: TRBV7-9
size: .
CDR3: CASSTGNTEAFF
DNA: TGTGCCAGCAGCACAGGGAACACTGAAGCTTTCTTT

J: TRBJ2-7
D: .
V: TRBV28
size: .
CDR3: CASSTGTYEQYF
DNA: TGTGCCAGCAGTACGGGCACCTACGAGCAGTACTTC

J: TRBJ1-1
D: .
V: TRBV14
size: .
CDR3: CASSQVRGLEAFF
DNA: TGTGCCAGCAGCCAAGTTAGGGGACTTGAAGCTTTCTTT

J: TRBJ2-7
D: .
V: TRBV27
size: .
CDR3: CASSPSVGPKSYEQYF
DNA: TGTGCCAGCAGTCCCTCGGTGGGGCCGAAAAGCTACGAGCAGTACTTC

J: TRBJ2-7
D: .
V: TRBV27
size: once
CDR3: CASWAGGTLYEQYF
DNA: TGTGCCAGCTGGGCCGGAGGGACCCTTTACGAGCAGTACTTC

J: TRBJ2-7
D: TRBD2
V: TRBV13
size: .
CDR3: CASSWFLAGESEQYF
DNA: TGTGCCAGCAGCTGGTTCCTAGCGGGAGAATCCGAGCAGTACTTC

J: TRBJ1-2
D: TRBD1
V: TRBV5-1
size: .
CDR3: CASSPFIGQGGYGYTF
DNA: TGCGCCAGCAGCCCCTTTATAGGGCAGGGGGGCTATGGCTACACCTTC

J: TRBJ2-7
D: .
V: TRBV29-1
size: .
CDR3: CSVGETYEQYF
DNA: TGCAGCGTCGGGGAAACATACGAGCAGTACTTC

J: TRBJ2-1
D: TRBD2
V: TRBV4-1
size: .
CDR3: CASSGPGGGNEQFF
DNA: TGCGCCAGCAGCGGCCCTGGCGGGGGTAATGAGCAGTTCTTC

J: TRBJ2-1
D: .
V: TRBV5-1
size: .
CDR3: CASSDYNEQFF
DNA: TGCGCCAGCAGCGACTACAATGAGCAGTTCTTC

J: TRBJ2-3
D: .
V: TRBV4-1
size: .
CDR3: CASSQDRGTLSDTQYF
DNA: TGCGCCAGCAGCCAAGATAGGGGGACCCTCTCCGATACGCAGTATTTT